These 8 T cell receptor beta chains share one sample of origin, sequenced in a study of blood T cell repertoires in COVID-19. Clones were sequenced by immunoSEQ multiplex PCR, and TCRdb holds only the in-frame ones, with some missing. The table lists 380,000 or so clones, 70% to 90% of them singletons. Material: peripheral blood. These receptors were obtained from a man in his forties with acute or convalescent COVID-19.

The rearrangement uses TRBV4-2 and TRBJ2-7, with a weak D call TRBD1 (5 bases). Trimming took 0 bases from V and 7 from J, leaving 19 bases between them. The CDR3 loop spans 16 amino acids. Germline V lookup: CDR1 LGHNA, CDR2 YNFKEQ. CDR3 in DNA: TGTGCCAGCAGCCAAGACCAGGGCTTTACGCCCACTGAGCAGTACTTC. Translation: CASSQDQGFTPTEQYF.

The chain uses TRBV10-3 and TRBJ2-2; TRBD1 matches 8 bases. CDR3 length: 17 residues. Per germline, CDR1 ENHRY and CDR2 SYGVKD. The V segment lost 4 bases and the J segment 1 base; nucleotides outside the gene matches: 8. Written as DNA, the CDR3 is TGTGCCATCAGTGCCCAGACAGGGGACGGGAACACCGGGGAGCTGTTTTTT. Translation gives CAISAQTGDGNTGELFF.

The V gene is TRBV10-3, the J gene TRBJ2-2, with 8 bases aligning to TRBD1. The CDR3 runs to 16 residues. V gave up 4 bases and J gave up 2 bases; unmatched junction bases: 6. From germline, CDR1 is ENHRY and CDR2 SYGVKD. This CDR3 reads CAISATGELNTGELFF. The CDR3 bases are TGTGCCATCAGTGCGACAGGGGAGTTAAACACCGGGGAGCTGTTTTTT.

The J gene is TRBJ1-1, the V gene TRBV29-1; D uncertain. Trimming took 2 bases from V and 1 from J, leaving 8 bases between them. The length of the CDR3 is 13 residues. Germline loops: CDR1 SQVTM, CDR2 ANQGSEA. CDR3 nucleotide sequence: TGCAGCGTTGAATGGCAGTGGAACACTGAAGCTTTCTTT. Translating gives CSVEWQWNTEAFF.

V gene TRBV19 combines with J gene TRBJ1-4; 7 bases map to TRBD1. CDR3 length: 15 amino acids. Germline CDR1 and CDR2: LNHDA and SQIVND (reference sequence). Trimming took 5 bases from V and 3 from J; bases not matched to a gene: 6. CDR3 in DNA: TGTGCCAGTAGTGCCGACAGGGCTTCTAATGAAAAACTGTTTTTT. It is translated as CASSADRASNEKLFF.

The chain uses TRBV3-1 (or the pseudogene TRBV3-2) and TRBJ1-6; D not certain. CDR1 and CDR2 (germline): LGHDT, YNNKEL (reference sequence). This CDR3 is built from 16 residues. The ends were cut back, 1 base at V and 4 bases at J, with 11 bases in the middle. The CDR3 DNA reads as TGTGCCAGCAGCCAAGGCGGAGGGTGGTATAATTCACCCCTCCACTTT. The encoded protein is CASSQGGGWYNSPLHF.

This chain connects TRBV6-5 to TRBJ1-6; D is unresolved. The CDR3 covers 16 residues. Between the trimmed V and J ends, which lost 0 bases and 1 base, there was a span of 7 bases. Germline CDR1 is MNHEY and CDR2 is SVGAGI. This CDR3 is CASSYSPRSYNSPLHF. CDR3 DNA sequence: TGTGCCAGCAGTTACTCCCCCAGATCCTATAATTCACCCCTCCACTTT.

There are a few counts of this clone. V gene TRBV30 combines with J gene TRBJ2-1, with TRBD2 identical over 8 bases. Germline V gene sequence: CDR1 GTSNPN, CDR2 SVGIG (reference sequence). This CDR3 region has 12 residues. The V gene end was trimmed by 4 bases and the J gene end by 10 bases; junction bases not matched to a gene: 6. The CDR3 region is CAWTLAGWEQFF. In DNA form, the CDR3 reads TGTGCCTGGACGCTAGCGGGTTGGGAGCAGTTCTTC. The complete variable domain, with remaining parts taken from reference TRBV30 and TRBJ2-1, reads SQTIHQWPATLVQPVGSPLSLECTVEGTSNPNLYWYRQAAGRGLQLLFYSVGIGQISSEVPQNLSASRPQDRQFILSSKKLLLSDSGFYLCAWTLAGWEQFFGPGTRLTVL.